One sample yielded the 18 T cell receptor beta chains listed below, sequenced in a study of patients and donors after allogeneic stem cell transplantation. TCRdb recomputed calls from the RT-PCR reads with MiXCR, one row per CDR3 protein. Of approximately 410,000 distinct CDR3 sequences in the sample, roughly 17% are singletons; the top ten hold less than 9.5%. Sequenced sample: blood, either unsorted or a sorted T cell fraction (not recorded which). Source of these receptors: a human donor who was either an allogeneic HSCT recipient or a stem cell or donor lymphocyte infusion donor (not recorded which). It is not recorded whose cells these are; they may come from a transplant donor.

The chain couples TRBV20-1 to TRBJ2-1, with 11 bases matching TRBD2. CDR3 length: 13 amino acids. Per the germline V gene, CDR1 is DFQATT and CDR2 is SNEGSKA (reference sequence). CDR3 DNA: TGCAGCAAAGGACTAGCGGGTAGAAATGAGCAGTTCTTC. It codes for CSKGLAGRNEQFF.

A few counts support this clonotype. The chain combines TRBV5-1 with TRBJ2-2; 10 nucleotides match TRBD2. Unmatched junction bases numbered 9, after V lost 3 bases and J lost 4 bases. The CDR3 has 17 amino acids. Germline V gives CDR1 SGHRS, CDR2 YFSETQ. The CDR3 sequence is CASSSGLAGASTGELFF. The CDR3 coding sequence is TGCGCCAGCAGCTCGGGTCTAGCGGGGGCGAGCACCGGGGAGCTGTTTTTT.

The rearrangement joins TRBV10-3 to TRBJ1-1, with TRBD1 identical over 7 bases. V shed 2 bases, J shed 4 bases, and the junction held 7 bases outside the gene matches. The CDR3 contains 15 residues. Germline V gives CDR1 ENHRY, CDR2 SYGVKD. Here the CDR3 reads CAISEGGGQSTEAFF. The CDR3, as DNA: TGTGCCATCAGTGAGGGAGGGGGCCAAAGCACTGAAGCTTTCTTT.

This clonotype has a count of ten or more. The J gene is TRBJ2-3, the V gene TRBV6-2 or TRBV6-3; D is perhaps TRBD1 or TRBD2 (5 bases each). This CDR3 comprises 16 residues. V dropped 0 bases and J dropped 2 bases, with 12 bases sitting between them. The germline CDR1 and CDR2 sequences are MNHEY and SVGEGT. DNA of the CDR3: TGTGCCAGCAGTTACTCGAGAGGGGACCTCACAGATACGCAGTATTTT. Its protein product is CASSYSRGDLTDTQYF.

The V and J genes are TRBV10-3 and TRBJ1-5; possibly TRBD1 for D (6 bases). The CDR3 is 13 amino acids. Germline loops: CDR1 ENHRY, CDR2 SYGVKD. V lost 8 bases to trimming and J lost 7 bases, with 15 bases between them. CDR3 DNA: TGTGCCATCCGCGGGGACACGGCGCAGCCCCAGCATTTT. It specifies CAIRGDTAQPQHF.

This clonotype has a handful of counts. This chain links TRBV29-1 with TRBJ2-7; 8 positions agree with TRBD2. The ends lost 3 bases at V and 0 bases at J; junction bases unmatched: 1. Germline values: CDR1 SQVTM, CDR2 ANQGSEA. The CDR3 has 13 residues. CDR3 protein: CSVDSGSSYEQYF. The CDR3 coding sequence is TGCAGCGTTGACAGCGGGAGCTCCTACGAGCAGTACTTC.

This clonotype was detected only a few times. The chain uses TRBV3-1 and TRBJ2-2, with 8 bases fitting TRBD2. Germline-derived CDR1 and CDR2 are LGHDT and YNNKEL (reference sequence). The V gene end was trimmed by 7 bases and the J gene end by 4 bases; junction bases not matched to a gene: 8. There are 15 residues in the CDR3. The CDR3 DNA reads as TGTGCCAGCACCCCGGGGGGGACACCCACCGGGGAGCTGTTTTTT. As protein: CASTPGGTPTGELFF.

The chain has TRBV27 and TRBJ2-7; TRBD2 agrees at 15 bases. Trimming removed 4 bases from V and 3 bases from J; junction bases left unmatched: 7. CDR3 size: 17 residues. CDR1 is MNHEY and CDR2 is SMNVEV in the germline V gene (reference sequence). CDR3 residues: CASSSGTSGGIFYEQYF. CDR3 coding DNA: TGTGCCAGCAGTTCTGGGACTAGCGGGGGGATCTTCTACGAGCAGTACTTC.

V is TRBV5-6 and J is TRBJ2-5; D may match TRBD1 or TRBD2 (5 bases each). Germline CDR1 is SGHDT and CDR2 is YYEEEE. The V end was cut by 4 bases, the J end by 5 bases, with 18 bases between. This CDR3 spans 15 amino acids. The CDR3 region has the DNA TGTGCCAGCAGCCCCCGGGACCCACTCGGGGAGACCCAGTACTTC. The encoded protein is CASSPRDPLGETQYF.

This clonotype was observed a few times. This sequence joins TRBV6-1 and TRBJ1-1; TRBD1 is a possible D gene (5 bases). The CDR3 covers 13 residues. Germline CDR1 and CDR2: MNHNS and SASEGT. Trimming removed 5 bases at V and 6 bases at J, with 13 bases between. CDR3 in DNA: TGTGCCAGCAGTCGGCAATGGGGCTCTGAAGCTTTCTTT. Amino acid sequence: CASSRQWGSEAFF.

This clonotype appeared many times. The chain joins TRBV5-1 to TRBJ2-7; D may be TRBD1 (5 bases). Germline CDR1 is SGHRS and CDR2 is YFSETQ. Trimming took off 0 bases at V and 3 bases at J, with 16 bases between the two ends. The CDR3 has 16 residues. This CDR3 reads CASSLADVKGFYEQYF. CDR3 in DNA: TGCGCCAGCAGCTTGGCCGATGTTAAGGGGTTCTACGAGCAGTACTTC.

This clonotype appeared many times. The V gene is TRBV12-3 or TRBV12-4, the J gene TRBJ1-1; TRBD1 matches at 8 bases. The CDR3 is made up of 15 amino acids. V gave up 4 bases and J gave up 4 bases; unmatched junction bases: 8. The CDR3 is CASSSEGQGGTEAFF. In DNA form, the CDR3 reads TGTGCCAGCAGTTCAGAAGGACAGGGAGGCACTGAAGCTTTCTTT.

This sequence joins TRBV18 and TRBJ1-5; D is unresolved. Germline assignment: CDR1 KGHSH and CDR2 LQKENI. The CDR3 is made up of 14 amino acids. V gave up 2 bases and J gave up 5 bases, with 10 bases separating them. The CDR3 sequence is CASSPGLSHQPQHF. The CDR3 coding sequence is TGTGCCAGCTCACCAGGCCTTTCCCATCAGCCCCAGCATTTT. The variable domain in full, with the rest retrieved from reference TRBV18 and TRBJ1-5, is NAGVMQNPRHLVRRRGQEARLRCSPMKGHSHVYWYRQLPEEGLKFMVYLQKENIIDESGMPKERFSAEFPKEGPSILRIQQVVRGDSAAYFCASSPGLSHQPQHFGDGTRLSIL.

V and J are TRBV12-3 or TRBV12-4 and TRBJ2-7; D gene unclear. This CDR3 spans 13 amino acids. V lost 1 base and J 6 bases, leaving 10 bases between the germline ends. The CDR3 region is CASSLGGHTEQYF. The CDR3 coding sequence is TGTGCCAGCAGTTTAGGTGGTCATACCGAGCAGTACTTC.

This clonotype came up many times. V is TRBV29-1 and J is TRBJ2-7; 8 bases agree with TRBD1. The germline V gene has CDR1 SQVTM and CDR2 ANQGSEA. This CDR3 is built from 13 residues. The J segment lost 2 bases and the V segment lost 6 bases, leaving 6 bases of the junction unmatched. The CDR3, as DNA: TGCAGCGTCCGGACAGGGATCCCCTACGAGCAGTACTTC. It codes for CSVRTGIPYEQYF.

V usage is TRBV20-1 and J usage is TRBJ1-1; D perhaps matches TRBD1 (6 bases). Germline V gene sequence: CDR1 DFQATT, CDR2 SNEGSKA (reference sequence). This CDR3 comprises 15 residues. V was cut by 0 bases and J by 1 base, with 12 bases left in between. CDR3 sequence reads: CSARDHWGQNTEAFF. The CDR3 DNA follows: TGCAGTGCTAGAGACCATTGGGGACAGAACACTGAAGCTTTCTTT.

This clonotype has only a few counts. The CDR3 region is CASSPTFRSREQNTQYF. CDR3 sequence (DNA): TGTGCCAGCAGCCCCACCTTCCGTAGCAGGGAACAGAATACGCAGTATTTT. The chain uses TRBV7-9 and TRBJ2-3; the D gene is possibly TRBD1 (5 bases). V lost 5 bases and J lost 7, with 25 bases in between. The CDR3 runs 17 residues. CDR1 and CDR2 from the germline V gene are SEHNR and FQNEAQ (reference sequence).

The V and J genes are TRBV3-1 and TRBJ2-1; TRBD2 matches at 7 bases. The V segment lost 1 base and the J segment 9 bases; nucleotides outside the gene matches: 15. From germline, CDR1 is LGHDT and CDR2 YNNKEL (reference sequence). The CDR3 loop spans 17 amino acids. The CDR3 DNA reads TGTGCCAGCAGCCAAGTAACCCAGCGGGGCCCTGGTGGTGAGCAGTTCTTC. Protein product: CASSQVTQRGPGGEQFF.